This T cell receptor (beta chain) was sequenced in a study of blood T cell repertoires in COVID-19. Study as a whole: Donors in the United States, Italy and Spain gave samples during acute or convalescent COVID-19.

Those enrolled, adults aged roughly 18 to 90 years, came from about two dozen US areas. Two negative PCRs, clearance, or symptom resolution were required of recovered Cohort 3 donors. This CDR3 is 13 amino acids long. Trimming removed 4 bases at V and 7 bases at J, with 13 bases between. Germline CDR1 reads MNHEY; CDR2 reads SVGEGT. Per the study methods: Reference gene primer amplification yielded estimated nucleated cell counts. Measured with immunoSEQ multiplex PCR; TCRdb has only the in-frame clones, and not every one. V, J and clone size reflect that table, while D and trimming were determined from the DNA. This sample has a few hundred thousand clones; about nine tenths occur once, and the top ten carry around 1.7%.

The rearrangement links TRBV6-2 or TRBV6-3 to TRBJ1-2; the D is unclear. The source material was PBMCs or T cells enriched from blood (not recorded which). This TCR was sampled from a man between 40 and 49 years old who had recovered from COVID-19. The CDR3 DNA follows: TGTGCCAGCAGTTTTTCACACGCTAGTGGCTACACCTTC. It translates to CASSFSHASGYTF.